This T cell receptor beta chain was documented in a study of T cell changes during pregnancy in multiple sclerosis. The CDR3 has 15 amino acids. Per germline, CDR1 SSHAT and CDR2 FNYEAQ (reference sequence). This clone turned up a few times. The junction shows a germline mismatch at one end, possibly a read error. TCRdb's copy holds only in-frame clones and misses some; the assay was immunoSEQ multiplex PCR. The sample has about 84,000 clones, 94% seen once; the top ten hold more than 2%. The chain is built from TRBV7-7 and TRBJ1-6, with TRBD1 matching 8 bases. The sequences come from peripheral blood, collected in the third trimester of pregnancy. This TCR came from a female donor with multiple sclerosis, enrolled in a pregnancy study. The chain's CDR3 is CASSENTGGNSPLHF. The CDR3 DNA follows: TGTGCTAGCAGCGAGAATACAGGGGGGAATTCACCCCTCCACTTT. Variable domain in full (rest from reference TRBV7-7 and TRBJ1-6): GAGVSQSPRYKVTKRGQDVTLRCDPISSHATLYWYQQALGQGPEFLTYFNYEAQPDKSGLPSDRFSAERPEGSISTLTIQRTEQRDSAMYRCASSENTGGNSPLHFGNGTRLTVT.